Sequencing of this TCR beta chain was carried out in a study of identifying expanded T cells in peripheral blood. Measured with immunoSEQ multiplex PCR; TCRdb has only the in-frame clones, and not every one. This sample has tens of thousands of clones, with about 85% found just once. This CDR3 contains 12 residues. Germline V gene lookup returns CDR1 GTSNPN and CDR2 SVGIG (reference sequence). Trimming left V 8 bases short and J 8 bases short, with 18 bases between. Collection occurred without any documented infections or immune events in donors. Specimen: blood. The chain joins TRBV30 to TRBJ1-2; tentative D call: TRBD1 (5 bases). The receptor was isolated from a person aged 18 to 70 in good health. DNA of the CDR3: TGTGCCCGCCCGGGGGGGGTTGAGGGCTACACCTTC. Its protein product is CARPGGVEGYTF. Together with reference TRBV30 and TRBJ1-2, the CDR3 gives the full variable domain: SQTIHQWPATLVQPVGSPLSLECTVEGTSNPNLYWYRQAAGRGLQLLFYSVGIGQISSEVPQNLSASRPQDRQFILSSKKLLLSDSGFYLCARPGGVEGYTFGSGTRLTVV.